A single sample gave rise to the 19 T cell receptor beta chains below, sequenced in a study of T cell repertoires in cytomegalovirus infection. Their antigens remain unidentified. TCRdb re-called the reads with MiXCR, one entry per CDR3 protein. The repertoire has approximately 1,000,000 distinct CDR3 sequences, under 40% of them found once; the top ten carry under 15%. Source: cultured CD8+ T cells from PBMCs, taken from culture after CMV antigen stimulation. These receptors were obtained from a human donor in good health (CMV status not recorded). Some clones in this sample may be carry-over from other donors' samples.

This clonotype was picked up a small number of times. The chain is built from TRBV27 and TRBJ2-2; D is undetermined. Per the germline V gene, CDR1 is MNHEY and CDR2 is SMNVEV (reference sequence). This CDR3 is built from 12 residues. V dropped 7 bases and J dropped 0 bases, with 3 bases sitting between them. The CDR3 DNA follows: TGTGCCAGCACTTCGAACACCGGGGAGCTGTTTTTT. It yields the protein CASTSNTGELFF.

A few counts support this clonotype. The chain carries TRBV12-3 or TRBV12-4 and TRBJ1-1; 9 bases are shared with TRBD1. The CDR3 has 17 residues. With 4 bases clipped from V and 0 bases from J, the junction kept 9 bases outside the gene matches. DNA for the CDR3: TGTGCCAGCAGTTGGACAGGGGCCCCAACCTTGAACACTGAAGCTTTCTTT. This gives the protein CASSWTGAPTLNTEAFF.

There are a few counts of this clonotype. The germline gene is not matched at one end of the junction; a read error may be the cause. This rearrangement joins TRBV7-4 to TRBJ2-1, with D perhaps assigned TRBD1 or TRBD2 (6 bases each). CDR1 and CDR2 from the germline V gene are SGHVT and SQSDAQ. The CDR3 runs to 15 residues. CDR3 sequence (DNA): TGTGCCAGCAGCTTAACGAGGGGGGAATACAGTGAGCAGTTCTTC. Its translation: CASSLTRGEYSEQFF.

V and J are TRBV12-3 or TRBV12-4 and TRBJ2-7, with a possible D match to TRBD1 (5 bases). V lost 6 bases and J 3 bases, leaving 15 bases between the germline ends. There are 14 residues in the CDR3. In nucleotides, the CDR3 is TGTGCCAGCAGCCCCCAGGGTCACTTCTACGAGCAGTACGTC. It encodes CASSPQGHFYEQYV.

This clonotype showed up many times. The rearrangement uses TRBV7-6 and TRBJ2-3, with a tentative D call TRBD2 (7 bases). The CDR3 runs to 17 residues. Germline V lookup: CDR1 SGHVS, CDR2 FNYEAQ. Trimming removed 0 bases from V and 2 bases from J, with 15 bases in between. The CDR3 reads CASSLAGGAYPTDTQYF. CDR3 bases: TGTGCCAGCAGCTTAGCAGGGGGGGCATATCCCACAGATACGCAGTATTTT.

The sample holds many counts of this clonotype. The chain uses TRBV7-2 and TRBJ2-1; tentatively, D is TRBD2 (6 bases). Germline-derived CDR1 and CDR2 are SGHTA and FQGNSA. V gave up 0 bases and J gave up 4 bases, with 10 bases separating them. The CDR3 is 15 residues long. The CDR3 DNA reads as TGTGCCAGCAGCTTAGCCCGGGGGAGTTACAATGAGCAGTTCTTC. Its translation: CASSLARGSYNEQFF.

The V and J genes are TRBV4-2 and TRBJ1-2; no firm D call. V was pared by 10 bases and J by 5 bases, with 11 bases between. Germline CDR1 is LGHNA and CDR2 is YNFKEQ. The CDR3 is 11 amino acids. The CDR3 nucleotides read TGTGCCAACAACGACGGTTATGGCTACACCTTC. Its protein is CANNDGYGYTF.

This clonotype was seen a handful of times. CDR3 sequence reads: CASSSNFGSPSSYEQYV. The CDR3 DNA is TGTGCCAGCAGTTCCAACTTCGGGAGTCCCAGCTCCTACGAGCAGTACGTC. The rearrangement links TRBV7-6 to TRBJ2-7; maybe TRBD2 (6 bases). Germline V lookup: CDR1 SGHVS, CDR2 FNYEAQ. The CDR3 runs to 17 residues. Trimming cost V 6 bases and J 0 bases, with 21 bases left between them.

The V gene is TRBV6-1, the J gene TRBJ2-1, with D tentatively TRBD1 (6 bases). The CDR3 extends over 14 amino acids. V lost 8 bases, J lost 7 bases, and 18 bases lay in between. The germline gives CDR1 MNHNS, CDR2 SASEGT. The CDR3 spells CASSLQGSRNEQFF. The CDR3 coding sequence is TGTGCCAGCTCTCTACAGGGAAGTCGGAATGAGCAGTTCTTC.

This chain connects TRBV20-1 to TRBJ1-4; TRBD1 is a possible D gene (5 bases). The germline gives CDR1 DFQATT, CDR2 SNEGSKA (reference sequence). The CDR3 covers 11 residues. Trimming cost V 6 bases and J 10 bases, with 12 bases left between them. Written as DNA, the CDR3 is TGCAGTGCGAGACATGGGGGAAAACTGTTTTTT. Protein product: CSARHGGKLFF.

V and J are TRBV7-9 and TRBJ1-6; D is unresolved. The CDR3 spans 16 residues. Per the germline V gene, CDR1 is SEHNR and CDR2 is FQNEAQ (reference sequence). Deletions cut 5 bases from V and 8 bases from J, with 19 bases between. The CDR3: CASSLSAGSRDSPLHF. The CDR3 nucleotides read TGTGCCAGCAGCCTCAGCGCGGGCAGCCGGGATTCACCCCTCCACTTT.

In its sample, this clonotype was seen many times. The chain recombines TRBV27 with TRBJ1-1, with D tentatively TRBD1 (6 bases). Per the germline V gene, CDR1 is MNHEY and CDR2 is SMNVEV (reference sequence). V lost 3 bases to trimming and J lost 5 bases, with 13 bases between them. This CDR3 has 14 amino acids. The CDR3: CASSLTTQGTEAFF. The CDR3 coding sequence is TGTGCCAGCAGTTTGACCACGCAGGGGACTGAAGCTTTCTTT.

The J gene is TRBJ1-1, the V gene TRBV6-2 or TRBV6-3, with D unresolved. The V and J ends lost 7 bases and 3 bases respectively, with 12 bases between them. Germline values: CDR1 MNHEY, CDR2 SVGEGT. The CDR3 is 13 amino acids. CDR3 coding DNA: TGTGCCAGCAAAAAGCGGAGGGACACTGAAGCTTTCTTT. Translated, it gives CASKKRRDTEAFF.

As for this clonotype: With a much larger clone just one base away, this may be a read error. V is TRBV27 and J is TRBJ2-1, with TRBD2 matching over 7 bases. V trimming: 6 bases; J trimming: 0 bases; junction bases outside the gene matches: 5. CDR1 is MNHEY, CDR2 SMNVEV, per germline (reference sequence). The CDR3 is made up of 15 amino acids. The chain's CDR3 is CASRYGGSSYNEQFF. The DNA for the CDR3 is TGTGCCAGCAGGTACGGGGGGAGCTCCTACAATGAGCAGTTCTTC.

This clonotype was found a few times. The genes are TRBV19 and TRBJ2-2; 9 bases are shared with TRBD1. This CDR3 comprises 18 residues. V lost 5 bases and J lost 2; bases outside the gene matches: 12. The germline V gene has CDR1 LNHDA and CDR2 SQIVND (reference sequence). This CDR3 is CASSRHTGGAVNTGELFF. The CDR3 DNA reads TGTGCCAGTAGTCGCCACACAGGGGGCGCAGTCAACACCGGGGAGCTGTTTTTT.

This clonotype turned up a few times. The genes are TRBV2 and TRBJ2-5; 14 bases line up with TRBD2. V trimming: 5 bases; J trimming: 4 bases; junction bases outside the gene matches: 3. The V gene's germline CDR1 is SNHLY and CDR2 FYNNEI. The CDR3 extends over 15 amino acids. CDR3 residues: CASSRLAGGSETQYF. Written as DNA, the CDR3 is TGTGCCAGCAGTCGACTAGCGGGGGGGTCAGAGACCCAGTACTTC.

This clonotype was observed a handful of times. The chain uses TRBV4-1 and TRBJ1-1, with D unresolved. Germline V gene data show CDR1 as MGHRA and CDR2 as YSYEKL. Trimming removed 4 bases from V and 4 bases from J, with 16 bases in between. The length of the CDR3 is 15 residues. CDR3 coding DNA: TGCGCCAGCAGCCCCACACAGATGGAGGGCACTGAAGCTTTCTTT. The encoded protein is CASSPTQMEGTEAFF.

The chain joins TRBV27 to TRBJ2-1; a possible D gene is TRBD1 (5 bases). In germline, CDR1 is MNHEY, CDR2 SMNVEV (reference sequence). Between the trimmed V and J ends, which lost 0 bases and 10 bases, there was a span of 13 bases. This CDR3 comprises 14 residues. The CDR3 region is CASSLSTGFKEQFF. The CDR3 bases are TGTGCCAGCAGTTTATCCACAGGCTTTAAGGAGCAGTTCTTC.

This clonotype has only a few counts. This chain links TRBV27 with TRBJ2-7; tentatively, D is TRBD1 or TRBD2 (5 bases each). CDR1 is MNHEY, CDR2 SMNVEV, per germline (reference sequence). The V and J ends lost 3 bases and 1 base respectively, with 19 bases between them. This CDR3 has 17 amino acids. The CDR3 sequence is CASSLYALPGPSYEQYF. Here the CDR3 DNA reads TGTGCCAGCAGTTTGTATGCTCTACCGGGACCGTCCTACGAGCAGTACTTC.